The 15 T cell receptor beta chains given below trace back to one sample, sequenced in a study of identical twins (dated by TCRdb to about 2016). The method behind the library was 5' RACE. TCRdb records Illumina HiSeq 2000 as the sequencer. The public reads were reanalyzed by TCRdb: fastp trimming at Q25, MiXCR alignment, in-frame beta chains only. For every CDR3 protein sequence, its rows merge into one entry that carries the most common genes and DNA. This sample holds roughly 500,000 distinct CDR3 sequences; approximately 22% were observed only once. The ten top clones hold around 1% of the sample. Separately, the same data were catalogued under a study of T cells expressing NK-cell markers.

The source material was CD4+ T cells sorted from blood. The receptor set was obtained from a woman aged 18-35 years in good health.

This clonotype turned up a few times. The chain joins TRBV18 to TRBJ2-1; TRBD2 matches 9 bases. The ends lost 2 bases at V and 4 bases at J; junction bases unmatched: 3. CDR3 size: 15 residues. Per germline, CDR1 KGHSH and CDR2 LQKENI. CDR3 region: CASSPRTSEYNEQFF. CDR3 bases: TGTGCCAGCTCACCAAGGACTAGCGAATACAATGAGCAGTTCTTC.

The gene calls are TRBV7-3 and TRBJ1-1; TRBD1 matches 8 bases. The CDR3 is made up of 12 amino acids. J was trimmed by 8 bases and V by 6 bases; bases with no gene match: 5. Germline V CDR1 and CDR2: SGHTA, FQGTGA. CDR3 nucleotide sequence: TGTGCCAGCAGGTGGACAGGGAAGGAAGCTTTCTTT. This gives the protein CASRWTGKEAFF.

Only a few counts were recorded for this clonotype. This chain uses TRBV7-9 with TRBJ1-1, with TRBD1 matching over 7 bases. V lost 5 bases and J lost 1; bases outside the gene matches: 7. Germline V gene lookup returns CDR1 SEHNR and CDR2 FQNEAQ (reference sequence). This CDR3 comprises 15 residues. The CDR3 here is CASSQQGQTNTEAFF. As DNA, the CDR3 is TGTGCCAGCAGCCAACAGGGACAGACGAACACTGAAGCTTTCTTT.

This clonotype showed up just a few times. This rearrangement joins TRBV5-5 to TRBJ2-7; D is perhaps TRBD2 (5 bases). Germline V CDR1 and CDR2: SGHKS, YYEKEE (reference sequence). The CDR3 extends over 17 amino acids. Deletions cut 6 bases from V and 1 base from J, with 23 bases between. The CDR3 region is CASTPEFRRTASYEQYF. The CDR3 DNA reads TGTGCCAGCACCCCGGAGTTCCGTCGGACTGCTTCCTACGAGCAGTACTTC.

The V call is TRBV21-1, the J call TRBJ2-7; the table's D call TRBD1 went unverified against the DNA. TRBV21-1 is shown as a pseudogene. The CDR3 totals 10 residues. CDR3: CASPTGEQYF. The CDR3 DNA sequence: TGTGCCAGCCCCACAGGGGAGCAGTACTTC.

This clonotype has only a few counts. The rearrangement links TRBV20-1 to TRBJ2-3, with TRBD1 matching over 7 bases. In germline, CDR1 is DFQATT, CDR2 SNEGSKA (reference sequence). The CDR3 covers 17 residues. The ends lost 3 bases at V and 1 base at J; junction bases unmatched: 13. CDR3: CSASRSLDRRRTDTQYF. CDR3 sequence (DNA): TGCAGTGCTAGTCGTTCGTTGGACAGGCGACGCACAGATACGCAGTATTTT.

This chain links TRBV6-5 with TRBJ1-1; D ambiguous. Germline V lookup: CDR1 MNHEY, CDR2 SVGAGI. CDR3 length: 12 amino acids. The V gene lost 7 bases and the J gene lost 4 bases, with 10 bases spanning the gap. The CDR3 sequence is CASKKRTTEAFF. CDR3 in DNA: TGTGCCAGCAAAAAAAGGACCACTGAAGCTTTCTTT.

This sequence joins TRBV6-2 or TRBV6-3 and TRBJ1-5; D gene uncertain. CDR1 is MNHEY, CDR2 SVGEGT, per germline. Trimming removed 3 bases at V and 2 bases at J, with 17 bases between. The CDR3 contains 17 residues. The CDR3 here is CASSYQPRGWGNQPQHF. The CDR3 DNA reads TGTGCCAGCAGTTATCAACCCCGAGGCTGGGGCAATCAGCCCCAGCATTTT.

V and J are TRBV6-1 and TRBJ1-2, with unresolved D. Germline-derived CDR1 and CDR2 are MNHNS and SASEGT. This CDR3 has 13 residues. V was shortened by 6 bases and J by 8 bases, with 16 bases between the two germline ends. The CDR3 here is CASSPTVIGGYTF. In nucleotides, the CDR3 is TGTGCCAGCAGCCCCACGGTCATAGGGGGCTACACCTTC.

There are a few counts of this clonotype. The chain has TRBV12-3 or TRBV12-4 and TRBJ1-2, with TRBD1 identical over 9 bases. Trimming cost V 3 bases and J 6 bases; bases outside gene matches: 8. The CDR3 loop spans 15 amino acids. The CDR3 coding sequence is TGTGCCAGCAGTTTGGCCGGGACAGGGACTCATGGCTACACCTTC. It is translated as CASSLAGTGTHGYTF.

This clonotype turned up a few times. The genes are TRBV12-3 or TRBV12-4 and TRBJ1-2; a weak D match, TRBD1 (5 bases). V dropped 8 bases and J dropped 8 bases, with 15 bases sitting between them. The CDR3 runs 12 residues. The CDR3 nucleotides read TGTGCCAGCGGGGCAGGGACGATGGGCTACACCTTC. Protein sequence: CASGAGTMGYTF.

This clonotype was counted between two and nine times. The genes are TRBV7-2 and TRBJ1-1, with unresolved D. The ends were cut back, 1 base at V and 7 bases at J, with 7 bases in the middle. Germline CDR1 is SGHTA and CDR2 is FQGNSA. The CDR3 totals 12 residues. The CDR3 loop is CASSLGSYEAFF. The CDR3 DNA reads as TGTGCCAGCAGCTTAGGGTCGTATGAAGCTTTCTTT.

This rearrangement joins TRBV5-1 to TRBJ2-5; the D gene could be TRBD1 or TRBD2 (9 bases each). The CDR3 length is 20 residues. The germline V and J ends were trimmed by 0 bases and 0 bases, with 24 bases remaining between them. From germline, CDR1 is SGHRS and CDR2 YFSETQ. This CDR3 reads CASSLGQRGAGTGNQETQYF. The CDR3 DNA reads as TGCGCCAGCAGCTTGGGCCAGCGGGGGGCTGGGACAGGGAACCAAGAGACCCAGTACTTC.

The chain carries TRBV9 and TRBJ2-5; maybe TRBD2 (5 bases). V dropped 5 bases and J dropped 5 bases, with 19 bases sitting between them. The CDR3 has 15 amino acids. Germline V CDR1 and CDR2: SGDLS, YYNGEE. As DNA, the CDR3 is TGTGCCAGCAGTCCGGGATCTAGTGGTGTCGAGACCCAGTACTTC. Its translation: CASSPGSSGVETQYF.

This clonotype came up many times. The chain has TRBV20-1 and TRBJ2-3, with 8 bases identical to TRBD1. CDR3 length: 13 amino acids. Germline V gene lookup returns CDR1 DFQATT and CDR2 SNEGSKA (reference sequence). V shed 6 bases, J shed 1 base, and the junction held 3 bases outside the gene matches. CDR3 amino acids: CSATTGGTDTQYF. The CDR3, as DNA: TGCAGTGCCACGACAGGGGGCACAGATACGCAGTATTTT.